This T cell receptor (beta chain) was recovered during a study of cytomegalovirus exposure and HLA in healthy donors. The study's findings and limits: Specificity for CMV antigens was confirmed in vitro for three of the CMV-associated chains. It was reported that TCR beta sequences correctly inferred the HLA-A and HLA-B alleles for most subjects.

Germline V gene lookup returns CDR1 WNHNN and CDR2 SYGVQD (reference sequence). J lost 6 bases, V lost 6 bases, and 10 bases had no gene match. The CDR3 consists of 14 residues. This PCR relied on a set of 60 Vbeta primers and 13 Jbeta primers. As originally analysed: Unique TCR beta chains totaled some 81 million in a later count, with 8.5 million to 12 million of them shared. The table came from immunoSEQ multiplex PCR; TCRdb's copy has only in-frame clones and leaves some out. V and J calls and clone size are those listed in that table; D and trimming were worked out from the DNA. The data contain some 98,000 clones, under 85% of them singletons. Notes on this clone: The antigen remains unidentified.

The sequence came from a man between 40 and 49 years old in good health and CMV-seronegative. The material sequenced was PBMCs. The chain couples TRBV10-1 to TRBJ2-7, with TRBD1 matching over 8 bases. CDR3 nucleotides: TGCGCCAGCAGCGAACAGACAGGGGCCTCCGAGCAGTACTTC. Translation: CASSEQTGASEQYF.